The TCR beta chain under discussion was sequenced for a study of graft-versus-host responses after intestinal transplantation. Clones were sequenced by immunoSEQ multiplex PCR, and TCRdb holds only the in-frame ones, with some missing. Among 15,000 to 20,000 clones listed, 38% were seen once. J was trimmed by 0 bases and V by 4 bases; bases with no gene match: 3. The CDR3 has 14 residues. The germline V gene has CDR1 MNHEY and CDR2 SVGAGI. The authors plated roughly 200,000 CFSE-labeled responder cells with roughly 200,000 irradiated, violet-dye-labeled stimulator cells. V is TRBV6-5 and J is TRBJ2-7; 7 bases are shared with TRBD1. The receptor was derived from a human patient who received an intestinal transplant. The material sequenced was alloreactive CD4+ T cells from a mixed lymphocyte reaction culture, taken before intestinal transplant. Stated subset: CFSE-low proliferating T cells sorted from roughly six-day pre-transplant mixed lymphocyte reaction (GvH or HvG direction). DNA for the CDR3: TGTGCCAGCAGTTGGACAGGTGTCTCCTACGAGCAGTACTTC. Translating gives CASSWTGVSYEQYF.